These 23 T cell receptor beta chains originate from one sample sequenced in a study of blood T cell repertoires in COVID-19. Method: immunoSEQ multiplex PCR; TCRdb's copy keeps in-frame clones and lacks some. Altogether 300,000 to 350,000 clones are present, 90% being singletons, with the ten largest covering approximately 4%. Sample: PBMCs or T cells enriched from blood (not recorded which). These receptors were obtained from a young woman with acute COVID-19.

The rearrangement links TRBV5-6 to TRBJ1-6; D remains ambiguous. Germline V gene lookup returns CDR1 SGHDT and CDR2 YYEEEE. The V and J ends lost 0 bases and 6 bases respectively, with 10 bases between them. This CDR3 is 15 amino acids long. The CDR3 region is CASSLEELGNSPLHF. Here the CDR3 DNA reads TGTGCCAGCAGCTTGGAGGAGCTGGGTAATTCACCCCTCCACTTT. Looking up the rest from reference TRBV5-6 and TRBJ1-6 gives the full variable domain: DAGVTQSPTHLIKTRGQQVTLRCSPKSGHDTVSWYQQALGQGPQFIFQYYEEEERQRGNFPDRFSGHQFPNYSSELNVNALLLGDSALYLCASSLEELGNSPLHFGNGTRLTVT.

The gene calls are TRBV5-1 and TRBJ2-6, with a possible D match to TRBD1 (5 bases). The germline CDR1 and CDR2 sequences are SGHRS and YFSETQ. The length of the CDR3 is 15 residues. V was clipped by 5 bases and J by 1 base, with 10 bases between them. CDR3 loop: CASRFRESGANVLTF. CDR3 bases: TGCGCCAGCAGGTTCAGGGAATCTGGGGCCAACGTCCTGACTTTC.

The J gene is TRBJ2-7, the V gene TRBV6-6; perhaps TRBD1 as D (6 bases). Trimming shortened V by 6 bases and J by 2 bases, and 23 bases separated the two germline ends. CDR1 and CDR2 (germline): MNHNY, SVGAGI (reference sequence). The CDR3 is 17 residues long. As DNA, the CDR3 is TGTGCCAGCAGCCTCTTTATTACTCAACAGGGTACCTACGAGCAGTACTTC. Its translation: CASSLFITQQGTYEQYF.

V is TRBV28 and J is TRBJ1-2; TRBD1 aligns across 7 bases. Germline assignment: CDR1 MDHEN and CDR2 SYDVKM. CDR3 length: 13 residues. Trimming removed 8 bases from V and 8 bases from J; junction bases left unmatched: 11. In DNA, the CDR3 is TGTGCCAGCTGGGAGGAGGGGGCGGGAGGCTACACCTTC. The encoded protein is CASWEEGAGGYTF.

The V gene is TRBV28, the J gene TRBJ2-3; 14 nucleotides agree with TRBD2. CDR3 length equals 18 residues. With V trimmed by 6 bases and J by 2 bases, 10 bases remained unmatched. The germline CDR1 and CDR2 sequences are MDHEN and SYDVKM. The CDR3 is CASRPGGLAGDFTDTQYF. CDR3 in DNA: TGTGCCAGCAGACCGGGGGGACTAGCGGGAGACTTCACAGATACGCAGTATTTT.

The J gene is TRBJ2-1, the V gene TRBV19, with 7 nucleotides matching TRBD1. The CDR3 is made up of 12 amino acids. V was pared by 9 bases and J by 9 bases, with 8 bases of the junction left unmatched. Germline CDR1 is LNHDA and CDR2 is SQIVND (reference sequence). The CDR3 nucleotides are TGTGCCAGCAAACAGGGGTTGGGTGAGCAGTTCTTC. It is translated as CASKQGLGEQFF.

The CDR3 reads CASSSSGDSRGGGELFF. The CDR3, as DNA: TGTGCCAGCTCTTCTAGCGGGGATTCCCGGGGAGGCGGGGAGCTGTTTTTT. This chain links TRBV28 with TRBJ2-2; 9 bases map to TRBD2. The CDR3 runs 17 residues. The ends lost 8 bases at V and 7 bases at J; junction bases unmatched: 17. Per germline, CDR1 MDHEN and CDR2 SYDVKM. The full variable domain, completed using reference TRBV28 and TRBJ2-2, is DVKVTQSSRYLVKRTGEKVFLECVQDMDHENMFWYRQDPGLGLRLIYFSYDVKMKEKGDIPEGYSVSREKKERFSLILESASTNQTSMYLCASSSSGDSRGGGELFFGEGSRLTVL.

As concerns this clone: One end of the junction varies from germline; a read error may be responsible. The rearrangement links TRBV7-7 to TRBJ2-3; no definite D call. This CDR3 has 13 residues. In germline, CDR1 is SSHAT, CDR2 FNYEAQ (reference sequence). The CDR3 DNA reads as TGTGCTAGCAGCGAGAGCTTCACAGATACGCAGTATTTT. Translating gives CASSESFTDTQYF.

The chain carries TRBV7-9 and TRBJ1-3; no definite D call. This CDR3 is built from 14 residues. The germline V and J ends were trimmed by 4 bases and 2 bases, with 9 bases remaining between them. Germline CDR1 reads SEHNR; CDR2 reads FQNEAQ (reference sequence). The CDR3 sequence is CASSYREAGNTIYF. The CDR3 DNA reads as TGTGCCAGCAGCTACCGGGAAGCTGGAAACACCATATATTTT.

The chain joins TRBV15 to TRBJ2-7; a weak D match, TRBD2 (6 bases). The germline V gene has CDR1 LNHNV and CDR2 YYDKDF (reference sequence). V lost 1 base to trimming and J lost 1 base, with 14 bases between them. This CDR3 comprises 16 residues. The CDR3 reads CATSRGSGTASYEQYF. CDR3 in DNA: TGTGCCACCAGCAGAGGCTCGGGGACTGCTTCCTACGAGCAGTACTTC.

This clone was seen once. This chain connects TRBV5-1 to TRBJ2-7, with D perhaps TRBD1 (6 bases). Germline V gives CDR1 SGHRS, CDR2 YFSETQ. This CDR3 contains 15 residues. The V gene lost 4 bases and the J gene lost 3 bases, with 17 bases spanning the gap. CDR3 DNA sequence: TGCGCCAGCAGCCTACGCCCGGACAGTGACTACGAGCAGTACTTC. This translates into CASSLRPDSDYEQYF.

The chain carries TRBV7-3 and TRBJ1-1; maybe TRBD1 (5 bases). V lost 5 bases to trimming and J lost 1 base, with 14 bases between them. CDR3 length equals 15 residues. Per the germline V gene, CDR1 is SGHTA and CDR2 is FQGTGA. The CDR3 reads CASSAQGLGNTEAFF. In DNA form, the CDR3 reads TGTGCCAGCAGCGCCCAGGGTTTAGGGAACACTGAAGCTTTCTTT.

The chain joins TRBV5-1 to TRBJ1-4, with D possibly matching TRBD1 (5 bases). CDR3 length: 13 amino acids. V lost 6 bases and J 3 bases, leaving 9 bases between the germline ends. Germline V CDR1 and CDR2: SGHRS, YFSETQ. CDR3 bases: TGCGCCAGCATGGGACTAGCTAATGAAAAACTGTTTTTT. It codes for CASMGLANEKLFF.

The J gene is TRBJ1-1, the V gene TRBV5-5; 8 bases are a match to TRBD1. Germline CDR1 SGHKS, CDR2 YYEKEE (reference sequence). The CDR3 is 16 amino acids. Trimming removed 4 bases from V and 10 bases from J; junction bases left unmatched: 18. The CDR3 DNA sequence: TGTGCCAGCAGCCCGGCGAGGGCAGGGGGCGACGCCATAGCTTTCTTT. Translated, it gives CASSPARAGGDAIAFF.

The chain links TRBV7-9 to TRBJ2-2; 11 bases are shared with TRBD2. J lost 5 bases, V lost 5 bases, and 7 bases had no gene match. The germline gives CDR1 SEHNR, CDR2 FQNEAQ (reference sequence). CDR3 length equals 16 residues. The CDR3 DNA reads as TGTGCCAGCAGCCCCCGGACTAGCGGGCCTACCGGGGAGCTGTTTTTT. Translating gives CASSPRTSGPTGELFF.

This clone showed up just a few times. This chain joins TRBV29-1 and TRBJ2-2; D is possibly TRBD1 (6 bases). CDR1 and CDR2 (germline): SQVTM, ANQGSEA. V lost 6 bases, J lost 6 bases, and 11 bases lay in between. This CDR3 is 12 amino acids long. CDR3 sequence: CSVLSGAGELFF. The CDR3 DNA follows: TGCAGCGTACTTTCAGGGGCCGGGGAGCTGTTTTTT.

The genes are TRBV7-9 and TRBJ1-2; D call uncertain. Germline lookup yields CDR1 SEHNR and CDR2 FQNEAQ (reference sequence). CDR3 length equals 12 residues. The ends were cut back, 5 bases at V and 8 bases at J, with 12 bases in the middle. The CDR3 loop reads CASSNPEGGYTF. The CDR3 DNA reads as TGTGCCAGCAGCAACCCTGAGGGAGGCTACACCTTC.

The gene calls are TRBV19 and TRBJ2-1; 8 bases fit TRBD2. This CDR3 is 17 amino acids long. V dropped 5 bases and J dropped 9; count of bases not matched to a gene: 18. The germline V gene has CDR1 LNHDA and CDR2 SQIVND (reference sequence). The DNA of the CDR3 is TGTGCCAGTAGTCCCTACGGGGGGGACTACCTCGGCGGTGAGCAGTTCTTC. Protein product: CASSPYGGDYLGGEQFF.

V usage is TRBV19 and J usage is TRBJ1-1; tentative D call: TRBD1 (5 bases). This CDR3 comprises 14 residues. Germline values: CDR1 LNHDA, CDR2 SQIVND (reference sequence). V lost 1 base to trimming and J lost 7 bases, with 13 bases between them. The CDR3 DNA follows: TGTGCCAGTAGTATAGGGAGGGTAGGGGTTGAAGCTTTCTTT. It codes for CASSIGRVGVEAFF.

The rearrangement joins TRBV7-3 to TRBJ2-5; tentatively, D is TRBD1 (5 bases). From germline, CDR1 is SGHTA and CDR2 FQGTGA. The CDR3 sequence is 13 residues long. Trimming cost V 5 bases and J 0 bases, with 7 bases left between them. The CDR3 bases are TGTGCCAGCAGCCCGGACAACCAAGAGACCCAGTACTTC. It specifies CASSPDNQETQYF.

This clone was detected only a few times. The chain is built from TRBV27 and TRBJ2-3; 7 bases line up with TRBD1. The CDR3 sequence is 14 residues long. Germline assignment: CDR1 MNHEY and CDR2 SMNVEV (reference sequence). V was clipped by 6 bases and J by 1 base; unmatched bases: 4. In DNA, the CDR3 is TGTGCCAGCAGGAGTGGACAGGGCACAGATACGCAGTATTTT. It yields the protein CASRSGQGTDTQYF.

The CDR3 DNA follows: TGTGCCAGTAGTATTAGGGGCAGGGGGCAAGATTCACCCCTCCACTTT. It yields the protein CASSIRGRGQDSPLHF. This chain joins TRBV19 and TRBJ1-6; 8 nucleotides match TRBD1. From germline, CDR1 is LNHDA and CDR2 SQIVND (reference sequence). This CDR3 has 16 amino acids. V shed 3 bases and J 8 bases; nucleotides not matched to a gene: 9.

CDR3 residues: CASSYELDPDTQYF. The CDR3 DNA is TGTGCCAGCAGTTACGAACTAGATCCAGATACGCAGTATTTT. V gene TRBV2 combines with J gene TRBJ2-3, with D possibly TRBD2 on 5 matching bases. Trimming shortened V by 5 bases and J by 4 bases, and 13 bases separated the two germline ends. Germline CDR1 reads SNHLY; CDR2 reads FYNNEI. CDR3 length: 14 residues.